This TCR beta chain was recovered during a study of T cells in Graves' hyperthyroidism and ophthalmopathy. Study-level points and caveats: Ophthalmopathy was separated from stable hyperthyroidism by a 13 V-J model.

As to this clonotype: No antigen is known for it.

This CDR3 has 17 residues. Per germline, CDR1 SEHNR and CDR2 FQNEAQ (reference sequence). V trimming: 1 base; J trimming: 0 bases; junction bases outside the gene matches: 1. Amplified TCR beta CDR3 regions derived from RNA transcripts. In the first-round RT-PCR of the TCR CDR3, the HTBI primer set was used. TCRdb independently ran MiXCR on the multiplex PCR reads; one entry per CDR3 protein. Of over 550,000 distinct CDR3 sequences listed, over 15% are singletons. The chain links TRBV7-9 to TRBJ2-6; 9 nucleotides agree with TRBD2. Sequences were obtained from blood. The sequence derives from a woman aged 18-29 years with Graves' hyperthyroidism. CDR3 nucleotide sequence: TGTGCCAGCAGCTTAGGGACTAGCGCCTCTGGGGCCAACGTCCTGACTTTC. Protein sequence: CASSLGTSASGANVLTF.